This T cell receptor (beta chain) appears in the sequencing data of a study of cytomegalovirus exposure and HLA in healthy donors. Turning to this clone: Its antigen is unidentified.

V lost 0 bases to trimming and J lost 7 bases; unmatched junction nucleotides: 9. CDR1 and CDR2 from the germline V gene are SGHRS and YFSETQ. This CDR3 has 15 residues. PCR employed 60 Vbeta and 13 Jbeta primers. Original methodology: Unique TCR beta chains numbered approximately 76 million in a later analysis, with about 9.9 million shared. Clones were read by immunoSEQ multiplex PCR, and TCRdb kept only the in-frame ones, dropping some. That table gives V, J and clone size, and the DNA gave D and trimming. The profile shows approximately 74,000 clones, about 64% of them singletons. Study findings and constraints: Later analysis associated a missense DCLRE1C variant with TCR beta V- and J-gene trimming.

The rearrangement links TRBV5-1 to TRBJ2-7; 8 bases map to TRBD2. The material sequenced was PBMCs. The TCR sequence derives from a man aged 30-40 years in good health and CMV-seropositive. CDR3 DNA sequence: TGCGCCAGCAGCTTGGTCGGGGGGGTTGAGGTAGAGCAGTACTTC. Amino acids: CASSLVGGVEVEQYF. The full variable domain, rest sourced from reference TRBV5-1 and TRBJ2-7, is KAGVTQTPRYLIKTRGQQVTLSCSPISGHRSVSWYQQTPGQGLQFLFEYFSETQRNKGNFPGRFSGRQFSNSRSEMNVSTLELGDSALYLCASSLVGGVEVEQYFGPGTRLTVT.